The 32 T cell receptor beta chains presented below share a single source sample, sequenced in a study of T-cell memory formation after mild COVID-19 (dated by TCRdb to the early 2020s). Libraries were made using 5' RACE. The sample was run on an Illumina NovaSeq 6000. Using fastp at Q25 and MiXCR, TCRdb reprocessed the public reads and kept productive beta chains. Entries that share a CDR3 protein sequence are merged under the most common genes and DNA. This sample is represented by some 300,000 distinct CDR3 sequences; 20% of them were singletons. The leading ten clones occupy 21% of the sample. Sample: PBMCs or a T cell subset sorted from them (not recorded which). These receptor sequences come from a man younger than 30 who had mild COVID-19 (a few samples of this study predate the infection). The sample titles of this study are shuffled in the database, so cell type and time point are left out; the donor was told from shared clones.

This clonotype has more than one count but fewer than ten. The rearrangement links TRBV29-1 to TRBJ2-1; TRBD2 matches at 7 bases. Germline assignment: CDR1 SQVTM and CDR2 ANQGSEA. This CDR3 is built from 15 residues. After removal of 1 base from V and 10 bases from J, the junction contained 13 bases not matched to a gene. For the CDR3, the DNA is TGCAGCGTTGAAGTAGAAAGGGTGGCGGGGGACGAGCAGTTCTTC. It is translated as CSVEVERVAGDEQFF.

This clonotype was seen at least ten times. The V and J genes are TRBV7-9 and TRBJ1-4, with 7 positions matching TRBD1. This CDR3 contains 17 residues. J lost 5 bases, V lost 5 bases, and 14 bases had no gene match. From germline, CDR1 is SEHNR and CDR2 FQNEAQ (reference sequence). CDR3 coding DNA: TGTGCCAGCAGCCGGACAGGAAGGTCCGCCTTAAATGAAAAACTGTTTTTT. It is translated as CASSRTGRSALNEKLFF.

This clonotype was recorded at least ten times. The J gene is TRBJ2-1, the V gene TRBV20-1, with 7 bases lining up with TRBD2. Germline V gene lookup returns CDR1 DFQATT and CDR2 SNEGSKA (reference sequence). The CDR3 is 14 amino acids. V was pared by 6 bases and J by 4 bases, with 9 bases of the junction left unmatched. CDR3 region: CSAASRGYYNEQFF. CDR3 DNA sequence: TGCAGTGCCGCTTCGCGGGGGTATTACAATGAGCAGTTCTTC.

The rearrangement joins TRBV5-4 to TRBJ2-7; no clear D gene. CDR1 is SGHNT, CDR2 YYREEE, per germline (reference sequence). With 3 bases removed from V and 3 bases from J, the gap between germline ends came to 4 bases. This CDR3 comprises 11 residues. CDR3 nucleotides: TGTGCCAGCAGCTCCTTCTACGAGCAGTACGTC. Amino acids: CASSSFYEQYV.

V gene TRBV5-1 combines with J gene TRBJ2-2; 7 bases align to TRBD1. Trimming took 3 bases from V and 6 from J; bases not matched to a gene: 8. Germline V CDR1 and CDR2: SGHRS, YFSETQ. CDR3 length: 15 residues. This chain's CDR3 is CASSSEPGGPGELFF. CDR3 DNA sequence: TGCGCCAGCAGCTCAGAGCCAGGGGGTCCCGGGGAGCTGTTTTTT.

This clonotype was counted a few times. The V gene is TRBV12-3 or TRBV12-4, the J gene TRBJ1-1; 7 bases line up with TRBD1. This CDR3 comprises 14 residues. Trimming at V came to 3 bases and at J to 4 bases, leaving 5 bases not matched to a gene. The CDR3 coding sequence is TGTGCCAGCAGTTTGGAGGGGGCGGCCACTGAAGCTTTCTTT. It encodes CASSLEGAATEAFF.

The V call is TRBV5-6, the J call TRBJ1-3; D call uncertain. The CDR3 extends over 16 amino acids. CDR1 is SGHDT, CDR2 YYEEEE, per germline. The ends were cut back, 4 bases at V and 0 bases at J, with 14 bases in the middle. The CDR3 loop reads CASSQLLLSSGNTIYF. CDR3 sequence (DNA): TGTGCCAGCAGCCAATTGTTACTTAGCTCTGGAAACACCATATATTTT.

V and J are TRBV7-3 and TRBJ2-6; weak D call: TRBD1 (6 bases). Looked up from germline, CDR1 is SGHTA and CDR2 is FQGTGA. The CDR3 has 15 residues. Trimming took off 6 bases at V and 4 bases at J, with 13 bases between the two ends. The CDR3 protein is CASRDTGTGANVLTF. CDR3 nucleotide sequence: TGTGCCAGCAGAGATACAGGGACCGGGGCCAACGTCCTGACTTTC.

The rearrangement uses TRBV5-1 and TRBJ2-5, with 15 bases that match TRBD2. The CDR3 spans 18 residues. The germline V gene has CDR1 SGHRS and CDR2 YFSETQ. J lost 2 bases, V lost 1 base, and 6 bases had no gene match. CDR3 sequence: CASSLMGLAGGSQETQYF. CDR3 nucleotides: TGCGCCAGCAGCTTGATGGGACTAGCGGGGGGCTCGCAAGAGACCCAGTACTTC.

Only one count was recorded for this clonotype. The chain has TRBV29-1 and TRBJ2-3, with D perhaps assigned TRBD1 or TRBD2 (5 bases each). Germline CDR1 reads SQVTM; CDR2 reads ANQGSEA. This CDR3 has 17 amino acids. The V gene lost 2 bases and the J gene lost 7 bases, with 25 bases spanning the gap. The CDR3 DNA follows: TGCAGCGTTGAATCCCCGGCTCGGAACCGGGACGCCCATACGCAGTATTTT. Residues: CSVESPARNRDAHTQYF.

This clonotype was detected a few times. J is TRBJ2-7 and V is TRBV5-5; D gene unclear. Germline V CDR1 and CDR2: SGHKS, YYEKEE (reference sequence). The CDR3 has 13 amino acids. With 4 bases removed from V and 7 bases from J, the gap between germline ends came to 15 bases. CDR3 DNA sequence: TGTGCCAGCAGCCTCCGCGCAATAGGGGAGCAGTACGTC. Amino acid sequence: CASSLRAIGEQYV.

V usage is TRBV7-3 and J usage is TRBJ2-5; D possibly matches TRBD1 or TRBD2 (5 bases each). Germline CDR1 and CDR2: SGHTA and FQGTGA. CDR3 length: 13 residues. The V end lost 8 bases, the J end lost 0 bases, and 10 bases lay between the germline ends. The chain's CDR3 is CASGAGDQETQYF. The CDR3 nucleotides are TGTGCCAGCGGGGCCGGGGACCAAGAGACCCAGTACTTC.

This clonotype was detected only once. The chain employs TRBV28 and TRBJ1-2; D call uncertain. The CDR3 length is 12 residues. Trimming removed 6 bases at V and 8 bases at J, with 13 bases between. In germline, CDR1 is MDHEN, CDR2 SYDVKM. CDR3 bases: TGTGCCAGCAGCCCGCGGTTTCGAGGCTACACCTTC. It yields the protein CASSPRFRGYTF.

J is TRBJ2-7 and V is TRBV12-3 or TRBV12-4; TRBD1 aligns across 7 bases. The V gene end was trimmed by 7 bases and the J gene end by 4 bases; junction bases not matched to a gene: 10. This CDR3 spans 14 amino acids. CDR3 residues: CASNDRDSPYEQYF. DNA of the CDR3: TGTGCCAGCAATGACCGGGACAGCCCATACGAGCAGTACTTC.

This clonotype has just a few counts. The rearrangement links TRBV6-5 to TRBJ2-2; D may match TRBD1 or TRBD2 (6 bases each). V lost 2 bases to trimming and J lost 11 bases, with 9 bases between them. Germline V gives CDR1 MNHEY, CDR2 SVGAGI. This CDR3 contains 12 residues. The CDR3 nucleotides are TGTGCCAGCAGTTACGGAGGGACAGAGCTGTTTTTT. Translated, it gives CASSYGGTELFF.

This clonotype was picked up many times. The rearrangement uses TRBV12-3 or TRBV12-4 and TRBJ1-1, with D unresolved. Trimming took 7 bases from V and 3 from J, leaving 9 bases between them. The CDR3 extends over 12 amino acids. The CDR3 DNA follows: TGTGCCAGCAACCTTGGAGACACTGAAGCTTTCTTT. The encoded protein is CASNLGDTEAFF.

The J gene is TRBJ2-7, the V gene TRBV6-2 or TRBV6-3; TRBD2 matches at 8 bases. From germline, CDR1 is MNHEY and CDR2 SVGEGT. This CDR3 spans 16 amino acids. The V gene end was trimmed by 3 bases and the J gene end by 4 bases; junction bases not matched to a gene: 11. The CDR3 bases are TGTGCCAGCAGTTATTCGGCGGGGGGAACAGCATACGAGCAGTACTTC. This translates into CASSYSAGGTAYEQYF.

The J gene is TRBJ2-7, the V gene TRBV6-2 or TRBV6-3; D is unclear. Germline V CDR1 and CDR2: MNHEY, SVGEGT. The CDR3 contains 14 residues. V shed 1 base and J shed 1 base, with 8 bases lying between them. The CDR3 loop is CASSYWAISYEQYF. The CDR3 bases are TGTGCCAGCAGTTACTGGGCAATTTCCTACGAGCAGTACTTC.

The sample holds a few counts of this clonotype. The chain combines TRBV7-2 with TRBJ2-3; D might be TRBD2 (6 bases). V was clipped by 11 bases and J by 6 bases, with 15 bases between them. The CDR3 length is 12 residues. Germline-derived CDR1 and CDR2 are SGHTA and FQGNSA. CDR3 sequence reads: CASRAGWDTQYF. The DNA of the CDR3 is TGTGCCTCCAGGGCGGGGTGGGATACGCAGTATTTT. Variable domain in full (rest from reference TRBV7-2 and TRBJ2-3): GAGVSQSPSNKVTEKGKDVELRCDPISGHTALYWYRQSLGQGLEFLIYFQGNSAPDKSGLPSDRFSAERTGGSVSTLTIQRTQQEDSAVYLCASRAGWDTQYFGPGTRLTVL.

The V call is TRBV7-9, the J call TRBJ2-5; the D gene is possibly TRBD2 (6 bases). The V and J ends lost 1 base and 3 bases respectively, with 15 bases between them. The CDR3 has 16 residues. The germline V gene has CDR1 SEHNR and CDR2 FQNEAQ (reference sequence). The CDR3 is CASSLVPRASEETQYF. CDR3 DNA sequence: TGTGCCAGCAGCTTAGTCCCTAGGGCTAGCGAAGAGACCCAGTACTTC.

The CDR3 DNA reads TGTGCCAGCAGCTCTGGGACAGGGTTCTTCGGCTACACCTTC. Amino acids: CASSSGTGFFGYTF. V is TRBV11-2 and J is TRBJ1-2; 9 nucleotides match TRBD1. The CDR3 loop spans 14 amino acids. V lost 4 bases and J lost 8; bases outside the gene matches: 8. CDR1 SGHAT and CDR2 FQNNGV come from the germline V gene.

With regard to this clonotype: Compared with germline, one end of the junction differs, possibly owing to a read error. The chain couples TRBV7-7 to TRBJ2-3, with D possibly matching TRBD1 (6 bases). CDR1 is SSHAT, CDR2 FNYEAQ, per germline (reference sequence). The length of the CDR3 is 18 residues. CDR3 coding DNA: TGTGCTAGCAGCTTAGAGGGTATTGGCAGGGGAGGCACAGATACGCAGTATTTT. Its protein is CASSLEGIGRGGTDTQYF.

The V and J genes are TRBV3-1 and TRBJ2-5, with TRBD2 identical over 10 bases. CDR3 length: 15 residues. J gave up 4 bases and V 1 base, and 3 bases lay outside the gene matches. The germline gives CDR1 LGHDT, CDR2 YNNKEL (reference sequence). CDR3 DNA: TGTGCCAGCAGCCAAGGGCCTAGCGGGGGAGAGACCCAGTACTTC. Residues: CASSQGPSGGETQYF.

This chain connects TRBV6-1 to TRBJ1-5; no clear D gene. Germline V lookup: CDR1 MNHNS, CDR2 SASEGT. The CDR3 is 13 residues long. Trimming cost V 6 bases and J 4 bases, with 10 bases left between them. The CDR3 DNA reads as TGTGCCAGCAGGGCGGGGATGAATCAGCCCCAGCATTTT. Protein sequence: CASRAGMNQPQHF.

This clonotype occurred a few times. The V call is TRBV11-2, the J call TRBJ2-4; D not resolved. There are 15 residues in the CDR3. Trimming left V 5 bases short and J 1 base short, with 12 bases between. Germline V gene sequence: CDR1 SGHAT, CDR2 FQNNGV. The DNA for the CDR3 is TGTGCCAGCAGCCCGGGTGATAGGGCCAAAAACATTCAGTACTTC. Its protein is CASSPGDRAKNIQYF.

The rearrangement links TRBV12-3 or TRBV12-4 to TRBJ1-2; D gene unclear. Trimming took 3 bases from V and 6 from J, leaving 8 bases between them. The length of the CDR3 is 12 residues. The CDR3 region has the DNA TGTGCCAGCAGTTTGAGGATGAATGGCTACACCTTC. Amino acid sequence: CASSLRMNGYTF.

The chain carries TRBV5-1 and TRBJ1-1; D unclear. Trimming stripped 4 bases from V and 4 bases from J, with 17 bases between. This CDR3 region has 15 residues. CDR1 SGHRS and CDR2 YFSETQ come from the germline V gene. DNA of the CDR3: TGCGCCAGCAGCCCAGGCCACGAAGTGGGCACTGAAGCTTTCTTT. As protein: CASSPGHEVGTEAFF.

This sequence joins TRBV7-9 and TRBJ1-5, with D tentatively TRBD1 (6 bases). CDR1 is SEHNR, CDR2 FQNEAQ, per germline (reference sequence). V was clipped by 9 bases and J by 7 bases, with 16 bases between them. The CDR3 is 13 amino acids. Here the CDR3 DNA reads TGTGCCAGGGTACAGGGACTAAAACAGCCCCAGCATTTT. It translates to CARVQGLKQPQHF.

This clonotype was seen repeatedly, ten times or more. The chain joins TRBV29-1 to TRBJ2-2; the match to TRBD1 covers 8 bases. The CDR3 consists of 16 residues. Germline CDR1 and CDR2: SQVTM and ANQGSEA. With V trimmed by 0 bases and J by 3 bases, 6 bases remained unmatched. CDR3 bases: TGCAGCGTTGAAGATAAGGCAGGGGGCCACACCGGGGAGCTGTTTTTT. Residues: CSVEDKAGGHTGELFF.

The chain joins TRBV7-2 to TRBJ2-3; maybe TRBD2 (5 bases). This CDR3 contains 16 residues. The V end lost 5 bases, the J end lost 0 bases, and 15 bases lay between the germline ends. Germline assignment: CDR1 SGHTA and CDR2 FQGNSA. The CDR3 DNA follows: TGTGCCAGCAGCGGCAACCGGGGAGCTAGCACAGATACGCAGTATTTT. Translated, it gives CASSGNRGASTDTQYF.

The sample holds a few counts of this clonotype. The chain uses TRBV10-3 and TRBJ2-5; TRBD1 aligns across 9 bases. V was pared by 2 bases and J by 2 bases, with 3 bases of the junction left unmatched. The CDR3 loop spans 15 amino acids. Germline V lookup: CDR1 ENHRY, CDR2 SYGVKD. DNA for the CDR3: TGTGCCATCAGTGAGATTGACAGGGGGCAAGAGACCCAGTACTTC. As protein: CAISEIDRGQETQYF.

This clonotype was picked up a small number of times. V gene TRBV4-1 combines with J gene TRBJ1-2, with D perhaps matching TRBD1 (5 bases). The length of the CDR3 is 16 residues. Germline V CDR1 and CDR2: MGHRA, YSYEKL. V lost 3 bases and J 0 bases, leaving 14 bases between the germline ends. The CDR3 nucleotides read TGCGCCAGCAGCCAGCCCGGGGGGGAGGCTAACTATGGCTACACCTTC. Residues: CASSQPGGEANYGYTF.